These 30 T cell receptor beta chains were sequenced from one sample in a study of blood T cell repertoires in COVID-19. TCRdb's table, derived via immunoSEQ multiplex PCR, lists solely in-frame clones and lacks some. The repertoire includes about 320,000 clones, around nine tenths of them detected once, and approximately 2.5% sits in the top ten. The sample taken for sequencing was PBMCs or T cells enriched from blood (not recorded which). The receptors were gathered from a man in his sixties who had recovered from COVID-19.

The rearrangement joins TRBV5-1 to TRBJ1-3; D not resolved. The germline V gene has CDR1 SGHRS and CDR2 YFSETQ. Trimming removed 4 bases at V and 0 bases at J, with 11 bases between. The CDR3 covers 15 residues. The CDR3 loop is CASSQNSYSGNTIYF. The DNA for the CDR3 is TGCGCCAGCAGCCAAAACAGTTACTCTGGAAACACCATATATTTT.

Comment on this clone: Mismatch with germline at one junction end may stem from a read error. The J gene is TRBJ1-1, the V gene TRBV30; D may be TRBD1 (5 bases). The CDR3 has 14 amino acids. Germline loops: CDR1 GTSNPN, CDR2 SVGIG (reference sequence). In DNA, the CDR3 is TGTGCCTCGAGTGGTAAGGGGCGGTACACTGAAGCTTTCTTT. Translating gives CASSGKGRYTEAFF.

The CDR3, as DNA: TGTGCCAGCAGGGGGGACAGGGGAGATACGCAGTATTTT. It specifies CASRGDRGDTQYF. The chain is built from TRBV6-5 and TRBJ2-3, with 10 bases fitting TRBD1. This CDR3 has 13 amino acids. Germline values: CDR1 MNHEY, CDR2 SVGAGI. Losses at the gene ends were 6 bases for V and 5 bases for J; bases not matched to a gene: 2.

This clone was seen just once. The rearrangement joins TRBV6-1 to TRBJ2-7; D is ambiguous. The germline CDR1 and CDR2 sequences are MNHNS and SASEGT. V shed 3 bases and J shed 2 bases, with 11 bases lying between them. The CDR3 has 14 amino acids. This chain's CDR3 is CASSDPATTYEQYF. CDR3 DNA: TGTGCCAGCAGTGACCCGGCGACAACCTACGAGCAGTACTTC.

This clone was counted a few times. The genes are TRBV6-1 and TRBJ1-5, with D unresolved. Germline CDR1 reads MNHNS; CDR2 reads SASEGT. The CDR3 runs to 15 residues. V was cut by 1 base and J by 5 bases, with 12 bases left in between. CDR3 loop: CASSEDYRKDQPQHF. DNA of the CDR3: TGTGCCAGCAGTGAAGACTATAGGAAGGATCAGCCCCAGCATTTT.

The J gene is TRBJ2-7, the V gene TRBV12-5; 9 bases agree with TRBD1. Germline CDR1 is LGHNT and CDR2 is FRNRAP. The CDR3 spans 13 residues. V shed 7 bases, J shed 4 bases, and the junction held 5 bases outside the gene matches. DNA for the CDR3: TGTGCTAGTGCGCGGGGACAGGGATACGAGCAGTACTTC. This codes for CASARGQGYEQYF.

The chain carries TRBV5-1 and TRBJ2-5, with 8 bases aligning to TRBD2. CDR1 SGHRS and CDR2 YFSETQ come from the germline V gene. The CDR3 spans 15 residues. Trimming cost V 0 bases and J 1 base; bases outside gene matches: 2. The CDR3 here is CASSLGTSGQETQYF. CDR3 DNA sequence: TGCGCCAGCAGCTTGGGTACTAGCGGCCAAGAGACCCAGTACTTC.

V is TRBV30 and J is TRBJ2-1; the D gene is possibly TRBD2 (5 bases). In germline, CDR1 is GTSNPN, CDR2 SVGIG (reference sequence). The CDR3 loop spans 16 amino acids. V was pared by 2 bases and J by 2 bases, with 16 bases between. The DNA of the CDR3 is TGTGCCTGGAGTCTTTATGGACTGGGGACCTACAATGAGCAGTTCTTC. As protein: CAWSLYGLGTYNEQFF.

The chain joins TRBV27 to TRBJ1-1; 11 bases align to TRBD1. The V gene's germline CDR1 is MNHEY and CDR2 SMNVEV (reference sequence). The V gene end was trimmed by 8 bases and the J gene end by 0 bases; junction bases not matched to a gene: 8. This CDR3 is 16 amino acids long. The CDR3 region is CASRVVDRGLNTEAFF. DNA for the CDR3: TGTGCCAGCCGTGTAGTGGACAGGGGGCTGAACACTGAAGCTTTCTTT.

This rearrangement joins TRBV5-1 to TRBJ1-1; D may be TRBD1 (6 bases). Trimming removed 6 bases at V and 2 bases at J, with 14 bases between. Germline V gives CDR1 SGHRS, CDR2 YFSETQ. The CDR3 consists of 14 residues. CDR3: CASTLTGINTEAFF. The CDR3 coding sequence is TGCGCCAGCACCCTTACAGGGATCAACACTGAAGCTTTCTTT.

This clone showed up just once. The chain combines TRBV29-1 with TRBJ1-2; tentatively, D is TRBD1 (6 bases). Deletions cut 4 bases from V and 0 bases from J, with 6 bases between. CDR3 length: 12 amino acids. Per the germline V gene, CDR1 is SQVTM and CDR2 is ANQGSEA. The CDR3 is CSVGGPNYGYTF. The CDR3 bases are TGCAGCGTTGGGGGGCCTAACTATGGCTACACCTTC. Drawing the rest from reference TRBV29-1 and TRBJ1-2, the complete variable domain is SAVISQKPSRDICQRGTSLTIQCQVDSQVTMMFWYRQQPGQSLTLIATANQGSEATYESGFVIDKFPISRPNLTFSTLTVSNMSPEDSSIYLCSVGGPNYGYTFGSGTRLTVV.

This chain links TRBV6-5 with TRBJ2-3; 7 bases fit TRBD2. The germline CDR1 and CDR2 sequences are MNHEY and SVGAGI. J gave up 2 bases and V 5 bases, and 7 bases lay outside the gene matches. The CDR3 covers 15 residues. The CDR3 protein is CASSIRGGHTDTQYF. The CDR3 DNA is TGTGCCAGCAGTATCCGCGGGGGTCACACAGATACGCAGTATTTT.

V and J are TRBV7-9 and TRBJ1-2; 8 nucleotides align to TRBD1. Germline trimming cut 5 bases from V and 8 bases from J; bases unmatched to any gene: 7. Germline CDR1 and CDR2: SEHNR and FQNEAQ (reference sequence). This CDR3 region has 13 residues. The CDR3 sequence: CASSPGQGRGYTF. The CDR3 DNA reads as TGTGCCAGCAGCCCCGGACAGGGCAGGGGCTACACCTTC.

J is TRBJ1-2 and V is TRBV28, with TRBD1 matching 9 bases. Germline assignment: CDR1 MDHEN and CDR2 SYDVKM. The CDR3 consists of 13 residues. Germline trimming cut 5 bases from V and 5 bases from J; bases unmatched to any gene: 3. CDR3 loop: CASSPDRGYGYTF. CDR3 DNA: TGTGCCAGCAGTCCCGACAGGGGGTATGGCTACACCTTC.

V and J are TRBV6-2 or TRBV6-3 and TRBJ2-1, with 10 bases that match TRBD2. This CDR3 contains 16 residues. V shed 3 bases, J shed 6 bases, and the junction held 8 bases outside the gene matches. In germline, CDR1 is MNHEY, CDR2 SVGEGT. Here the CDR3 DNA reads TGTGCCAGCAGTTATGTCCCTAGCGGGGGCCTCAATGAGCAGTTCTTC. Its translation is CASSYVPSGGLNEQFF.

This sequence joins TRBV18 and TRBJ2-1, with 9 bases matching TRBD2. V trimming: 3 bases; J trimming: 4 bases; junction bases outside the gene matches: 7. There are 16 residues in the CDR3. CDR1 is KGHSH, CDR2 LQKENI, per germline. DNA of the CDR3: TGTGCCAGCTCACCGATGCGGGGGGGCTTTTACAATGAGCAGTTCTTC. As protein: CASSPMRGGFYNEQFF.

J is TRBJ2-5 and V is TRBV7-9; tentative D call: TRBD2 (6 bases). This CDR3 is 11 amino acids long. Germline V gives CDR1 SEHNR, CDR2 FQNEAQ (reference sequence). The V end lost 8 bases, the J end lost 2 bases, and 6 bases lay between the germline ends. CDR3 bases: TGTGCCAGCGCGGGGCAAGAGACCCAGTACTTC. Protein sequence: CASAGQETQYF.

The chain carries TRBV6-5 and TRBJ2-1, with TRBD2 matching over 9 bases. This CDR3 has 16 amino acids. Trimming removed 4 bases from V and 0 bases from J; junction bases left unmatched: 4. Germline values: CDR1 MNHEY, CDR2 SVGAGI. DNA for the CDR3: TGTGCCAGCAGTTCGTTGACTAGCGGCTCCTACAATGAGCAGTTCTTC. Protein: CASSSLTSGSYNEQFF.

This chain uses TRBV6-6 with TRBJ2-2, with 11 bases matching TRBD2. There are 17 residues in the CDR3. V shed 5 bases, J shed 5 bases, and the junction held 10 bases outside the gene matches. Germline lookup yields CDR1 MNHNY and CDR2 SVGAGI (reference sequence). The CDR3 loop reads CASSLAGGSRATGELFF. DNA of the CDR3: TGTGCCAGCAGTCTAGCGGGGGGCTCCCGGGCGACCGGGGAGCTGTTTTTT.

The genes are TRBV27 and TRBJ1-2; 8 positions agree with TRBD1. J was trimmed by 2 bases and V by 7 bases; bases with no gene match: 18. The CDR3 spans 18 residues. The germline CDR1 and CDR2 sequences are MNHEY and SMNVEV (reference sequence). The CDR3 DNA reads as TGTGCCAGCACCCTGAGAGGGGACAGGATGTACCCGAACTATGGCTACACCTTC. This sequence encodes CASTLRGDRMYPNYGYTF.

This clone was recorded only once. The chain has TRBV18 and TRBJ1-1, with D unclear. Trimming pared 8 bases from V and 3 bases from J, leaving 13 bases between. The germline CDR1 and CDR2 sequences are KGHSH and LQKENI. This CDR3 comprises 13 residues. In DNA form, the CDR3 reads TGTGCCAGCCTTCGGAGCGGCGACACTGAAGCTTTCTTT. It translates to CASLRSGDTEAFF.

For the CDR3, the DNA is TGTGCCAGCAGTCCACGGACTCACTCCTACGAGCAGTACTTC. Translating gives CASSPRTHSYEQYF. The chain recombines TRBV6-5 with TRBJ2-7, with D possibly TRBD2 on 5 matching bases. There are 14 residues in the CDR3. CDR1 is MNHEY, CDR2 SVGAGI, per germline. The V end was cut by 5 bases, the J end by 0 bases, with 11 bases between.

J is TRBJ1-2 and V is TRBV6-5; D ambiguous. Trimming removed 1 base from V and 5 bases from J, with 11 bases in between. Germline lookup yields CDR1 MNHEY and CDR2 SVGAGI. The CDR3 is made up of 14 amino acids. Written as DNA, the CDR3 is TGTGCCAGCAGTTACTTGGGGAGAGGGTATGGCTACACCTTC. Translating it yields CASSYLGRGYGYTF.

The chain recombines TRBV29-1 with TRBJ2-7; 13 nucleotides match TRBD2. CDR3 length: 14 residues. J was trimmed by 7 bases and V by 4 bases; bases with no gene match: 7. Germline CDR1 and CDR2: SQVTM and ANQGSEA. CDR3 loop: CSVVPTSGRKEQYF. The CDR3 nucleotides read TGCAGCGTTGTTCCGACTAGCGGGAGGAAAGAGCAGTACTTC.

This chain uses TRBV6-9 with TRBJ2-7, with 13 positions matching TRBD2. The CDR3 runs 14 residues. From germline, CDR1 is MNHGY and CDR2 SVAAGI. J was trimmed by 6 bases and V by 6 bases; bases with no gene match: 5. The CDR3 coding sequence is TGTGCCAGCAGCCGGACTAGCGGGAGAAGCGAGCAGTACTTC. As protein: CASSRTSGRSEQYF.

The chain is built from TRBV4-1 and TRBJ1-5; TRBD1 matches at 7 bases. This CDR3 is built from 16 residues. Germline-derived CDR1 and CDR2 are MGHRA and YSYEKL. V dropped 3 bases and J dropped 7; count of bases not matched to a gene: 12. The CDR3 here is CASSHSGQRNGQPQHF. The CDR3 coding sequence is TGCGCCAGCAGCCATTCGGGACAGAGGAACGGACAGCCCCAGCATTTT.

The rearrangement links TRBV11-2 to TRBJ1-4; D is possibly TRBD1 (5 bases). Looked up from germline, CDR1 is SGHAT and CDR2 is FQNNGV. This CDR3 spans 17 amino acids. The V and J ends lost 3 bases and 3 bases respectively, with 17 bases between them. The CDR3 sequence: CASSFLQGSMANEKLFF. In nucleotides, the CDR3 is TGTGCCAGCAGCTTTCTCCAGGGAAGCATGGCTAATGAAAAACTGTTTTTT.

This chain joins TRBV11-2 and TRBJ1-1, with D unresolved. Looked up from germline, CDR1 is SGHAT and CDR2 is FQNNGV. There are 14 residues in the CDR3. V gave up 3 bases and J gave up 2 bases, with 10 bases separating them. The CDR3 is CASSFEEKNTEAFF. The CDR3 bases are TGTGCCAGCAGCTTCGAGGAAAAAAACACTGAAGCTTTCTTT. Drawing the rest from reference TRBV11-2 and TRBJ1-1, the complete variable domain is EAGVAQSPRYKIIEKRQSVAFWCNPISGHATLYWYQQILGQGPKLLIQFQNNGVVDDSQLPKDRFSAERLKGVDSTLKIQPAKLEDSAVYLCASSFEEKNTEAFFGQGTRLTVV.

The chain combines TRBV7-2 with TRBJ2-3, with 12 nucleotides matching TRBD2. Germline V gene sequence: CDR1 SGHTA, CDR2 FQGNSA. The CDR3 is 17 residues long. With 5 bases clipped from V and 2 bases from J, the junction kept 8 bases outside the gene matches. CDR3 DNA: TGTGCCAGCAGCACCCGACTAGCGGGGGCCCTCACAGATACGCAGTATTTT. Protein sequence: CASSTRLAGALTDTQYF.

The chain is built from TRBV7-6 and TRBJ2-1; D gene uncertain. The V gene's germline CDR1 is SGHVS and CDR2 FNYEAQ. V was shortened by 3 bases and J by 3 bases, with 12 bases between the two germline ends. The CDR3 loop spans 15 amino acids. The chain's CDR3 is CASSFGASYYNEQFF. The CDR3 coding sequence is TGTGCCAGCAGCTTCGGAGCCTCCTACTACAATGAGCAGTTCTTC.